The 18 T cell receptor beta chains given below trace back to one sample, sequenced in a study of early T cells in non-severe SARS-CoV-2 infection (dated by TCRdb to about 2021). The protocol used for the library was 5' RACE. Data came from a NextSeq 500. TCRdb took the public reads, trimmed them with fastp at Q25, ran MiXCR for clone calling and kept in-frame beta chains. Records with the same CDR3 protein are collapsed into one entry carrying the most frequent genes and DNA. For this sample the table gives about 61,000 distinct CDR3 sequences, of which 9.5% to 14% were detected only once. The top ten hold 1.7% of the sample. Sequenced input: whole blood. The receptors come from an adult who was a healthcare worker with PCR-confirmed SARS-CoV-2 infection or an uninfected control (not recorded which).

This clonotype was observed at least ten times. The chain joins TRBV6-6 to TRBJ2-3; a weak D match, TRBD1 (7 bases). V lost 0 bases to trimming and J lost 6 bases, with 16 bases between them. Germline assignment: CDR1 MNHNY and CDR2 SVGAGI (reference sequence). CDR3 length: 16 amino acids. The CDR3 DNA reads TGTGCCAGCAGTTACTCTAGGCCAGGGGGGACGGATACGCAGTATTTT. This encodes CASSYSRPGGTDTQYF.

In this sample, this clonotype turned up many times. DNA of the CDR3: TGTGCCAGCAGTCCGACCGGACTAGCGGGGGGCAGTACCTACAATGAGCAGTTCTTC. Translating it yields CASSPTGLAGGSTYNEQFF. This sequence joins TRBV27 and TRBJ2-1; 14 bases map to TRBD2. CDR1 MNHEY and CDR2 SMNVEV come from the germline V gene (reference sequence). The V and J ends lost 5 bases and 2 bases, in that order; junction bases with no gene match: 11. The CDR3 runs to 19 residues.

This clonotype has just a few counts. The rearrangement links TRBV18 to TRBJ1-5; 10 positions match TRBD1. J was trimmed by 5 bases and V by 3 bases; bases with no gene match: 1. The germline CDR1 and CDR2 sequences are KGHSH and LQKENI. This CDR3 is built from 14 residues. Here the CDR3 reads CASSPTGGHQPQHF. The CDR3 DNA sequence: TGTGCCAGCTCACCGACAGGGGGCCATCAGCCCCAGCATTTT. Based on the CDR3 plus reference TRBV18 and TRBJ1-5, the full variable domain is NAGVMQNPRHLVRRRGQEARLRCSPMKGHSHVYWYRQLPEEGLKFMVYLQKENIIDESGMPKERFSAEFPKEGPSILRIQQVVRGDSAAYFCASSPTGGHQPQHFGDGTRLSIL.

The V and J genes are TRBV5-4 and TRBJ1-2; perhaps TRBD1 as D (5 bases). V was trimmed by 1 base and J by 1 base, leaving 14 bases between them. This CDR3 is 16 amino acids long. Germline lookup yields CDR1 SGHNT and CDR2 YYREEE (reference sequence). The CDR3 here is CASSLTQGGGNYGYTF. CDR3 sequence (DNA): TGTGCCAGCAGCTTGACCCAGGGCGGGGGTAACTATGGCTACACCTTC.

This clonotype was observed a few times. V is TRBV12-3 or TRBV12-4 and J is TRBJ2-7, with TRBD1 as a possible D gene (6 bases). V was shortened by 6 bases and J by 5 bases, with 17 bases between the two germline ends. This CDR3 spans 14 amino acids. In DNA, the CDR3 is TGTGCCAGCAGCCATCTTACAGGGCTGGACGAGCAGTACTTC. The encoded protein is CASSHLTGLDEQYF.

This clonotype occurred many times. The chain couples TRBV6-1 to TRBJ2-2, with TRBD1 matching over 8 bases. This CDR3 has 13 amino acids. The ends lost 8 bases at V and 6 bases at J; junction bases unmatched: 5. Germline loops: CDR1 MNHNS, CDR2 SASEGT. This CDR3 is CASAGQEAGELFF. In nucleotides, the CDR3 is TGTGCCAGCGCGGGACAGGAGGCCGGGGAGCTGTTTTTT.

This clonotype was seen at least ten times. The chain has TRBV9 and TRBJ2-1; D not certain. From germline, CDR1 is SGDLS and CDR2 YYNGEE. The CDR3 contains 14 residues. V was clipped by 0 bases and J by 7 bases, with 11 bases between them. The CDR3 here is CASSVEPVENEQFF. The CDR3 DNA follows: TGTGCCAGCAGCGTAGAACCAGTCGAGAATGAGCAGTTCTTC.

This clonotype showed up many times. The chain is built from TRBV4-1 and TRBJ2-7; 9 bases are shared with TRBD1. Trimming cost V 3 bases and J 2 bases; bases outside gene matches: 14. CDR1 and CDR2 from the germline V gene are MGHRA and YSYEKL. The CDR3 runs to 18 residues. CDR3 nucleotide sequence: TGCGCCAGCAGCCAGGCGCCGGGACAGGGCCTGAAGGCCTACGAGCAGTACTTC. Residues: CASSQAPGQGLKAYEQYF.

V and J are TRBV24-1 and TRBJ2-1; D might be TRBD1 or TRBD2, each matching 6 bases. The CDR3 extends over 14 amino acids. V lost 12 bases and J lost 0, with 14 bases in between. CDR1 and CDR2 (germline): KGHDR, SFDVKD. The CDR3 region is CASEEGDSYNEQFF. The CDR3 DNA is TGTGCCTCAGAGGAGGGGGACTCCTACAATGAGCAGTTCTTC.

This clonotype was counted at least ten times. V and J are TRBV7-9 and TRBJ2-7; possibly TRBD2 for D (5 bases). Looked up from germline, CDR1 is SEHNR and CDR2 is FQNEAQ (reference sequence). This CDR3 is built from 14 residues. V lost 0 bases and J 3 bases, leaving 9 bases between the germline ends. The CDR3 region has the DNA TGTGCCAGCAGCTTAGCCGGGGAGCGCTACGAGCAGTACTTC. Residues: CASSLAGERYEQYF.

Only a few counts were recorded for this clonotype. The V and J genes are TRBV9 and TRBJ2-3, with D perhaps TRBD1 (5 bases). CDR1 and CDR2 (germline): SGDLS, YYNGEE. The CDR3 runs to 18 residues. V was shortened by 4 bases and J by 3 bases, with 24 bases between the two germline ends. Here the CDR3 reads CASSNQGSSFHLTDTQYF. Written as DNA, the CDR3 is TGTGCCAGCAGCAACCAGGGTTCAAGCTTTCACTTAACAGATACGCAGTATTTT.

The chain uses TRBV6-5 and TRBJ2-7; TRBD1 or TRBD2 may be the D gene (6 bases each). This CDR3 has 12 residues. Germline values: CDR1 MNHEY, CDR2 SVGAGI. V dropped 9 bases and J dropped 5 bases, with 14 bases sitting between them. The CDR3 DNA follows: TGTGCCAGTACTAGCAGGGGCGACGAGCAGTACTTC. This codes for CASTSRGDEQYF.

This clonotype was found many times. CDR3 coding DNA: TGCGCCAGCAGCTCCCCGCCGGGACTACCCAACTCGGCAGATACGCAGTATTTT. As protein: CASSSPPGLPNSADTQYF. This rearrangement joins TRBV5-1 to TRBJ2-3; 7 positions agree with TRBD2. The V gene's germline CDR1 is SGHRS and CDR2 YFSETQ. V gave up 3 bases and J gave up 4 bases; unmatched junction bases: 17. This CDR3 has 18 residues.

V and J are TRBV4-2 and TRBJ1-1; 9 nucleotides line up with TRBD1. V dropped 3 bases and J dropped 8; count of bases not matched to a gene: 7. The CDR3 is 14 amino acids. Germline V lookup: CDR1 LGHNA, CDR2 YNFKEQ. The CDR3: CASSQPTGGREAFF. In DNA form, the CDR3 reads TGTGCCAGCAGCCAGCCAACAGGGGGCCGGGAAGCTTTCTTT.

This clonotype was seen ten or more times. The chain joins TRBV12-3 or TRBV12-4 to TRBJ1-2; 12 bases fit TRBD1. The CDR3 totals 14 residues. V gave up 6 bases and J gave up 6 bases; unmatched junction bases: 5. The CDR3 spells CASRPGTGGHGYTF. CDR3 DNA sequence: TGTGCCAGCAGGCCAGGGACAGGGGGCCATGGCTACACCTTC.

In nucleotides, the CDR3 is TGCAGTGCTAGAGAAGACGGATATGGCTACACCTTC. Protein sequence: CSAREDGYGYTF. The V call is TRBV20-1, the J call TRBJ1-2; D uncertain. The CDR3 loop spans 12 amino acids. V lost 0 bases to trimming and J lost 5 bases, with 7 bases between them. Germline CDR1 reads DFQATT; CDR2 reads SNEGSKA (reference sequence).

The V call is TRBV5-1, the J call TRBJ1-1; maybe TRBD1 (6 bases). V gave up 4 bases and J gave up 4 bases, with 17 bases separating them. Germline V lookup: CDR1 SGHRS, CDR2 YFSETQ. This CDR3 is 15 amino acids long. The CDR3 nucleotides are TGCGCCAGCAGCCCTCCCCGGGACATAGGCACTGAAGCTTTCTTT. Translation: CASSPPRDIGTEAFF.

This clonotype was seen ten or more times. The V gene is TRBV11-2, the J gene TRBJ1-5, with D possibly matching TRBD1 (6 bases). The CDR3 has 14 residues. Per the germline V gene, CDR1 is SGHAT and CDR2 is FQNNGV. Between the trimmed V and J ends, which lost 5 bases and 1 base, there was a span of 9 bases. CDR3 DNA sequence: TGTGCCAGCAGCGCAGGGGCGAGCAATCAGCCCCAGCATTTT. The encoded protein is CASSAGASNQPQHF.